A single sample gave rise to the 27 T cell receptor beta chains below, sequenced in a study of T cells after yellow fever vaccination. In TCRdb, the 5' RACE reads were re-called with MiXCR into one record per CDR3 protein. The data hold 300,000 to 350,000 distinct CDR3 sequences, with roughly 7.5% observed a single time. Source: PBMCs, taken roughly seven weeks after the first yellow fever vaccination. All receptors come from a man younger than 35 who received the YFV17D yellow fever vaccine.

The chain couples TRBV6-1 to TRBJ2-3; 8 nucleotides line up with TRBD2. CDR3 length: 16 amino acids. V trimming: 6 bases; J trimming: 2 bases; junction bases outside the gene matches: 10. Germline CDR1 MNHNS, CDR2 SASEGT. CDR3 region: CASSPRIAGNTDTQYF. The DNA of the CDR3 is TGTGCCAGCAGCCCCCGTATAGCGGGGAACACAGATACGCAGTATTTT.

The rearrangement links TRBV6-2 or TRBV6-3 to TRBJ1-5; D gene uncertain. Germline values: CDR1 MNHEY, CDR2 SVGEGT. The CDR3 is 12 amino acids. Trimming took 6 bases from V and 3 from J, leaving 6 bases between them. The CDR3 sequence is CASRFHNQPQHF. CDR3 DNA: TGTGCCAGCAGGTTTCACAATCAGCCCCAGCATTTT.

This clonotype was recorded at least ten times. The CDR3 nucleotides read TGTGCCAGCAGTGACGGGACAGGGGCAGATACGCAGTATTTT. Translated: CASSDGTGADTQYF. The chain uses TRBV6-4 and TRBJ2-3, with 10 nucleotides matching TRBD1. V dropped 2 bases and J dropped 4; count of bases not matched to a gene: 0. The CDR3 length is 14 residues. CDR1 MRHNA and CDR2 SNTAGT come from the germline V gene.

Of note for this clonotype: Mismatch with germline at one junction end may stem from a read error. The chain employs TRBV20-1 and TRBJ1-1; tentatively, D is TRBD1 (6 bases). CDR1 is DFQATT, CDR2 SNEGSKA, per germline (reference sequence). The CDR3 spans 13 residues. CDR3 protein: CCARMEGGRWAFF. CDR3 nucleotides: TGCTGTGCTAGAATGGAGGGGGGTAGATGGGCTTTCTTT.

The CDR3 region has the DNA TGTGCCAGCAGCCGGGGGGAATGGGATGAAAAACTGTTTTTT. Its translation: CASSRGEWDEKLFF. J is TRBJ1-4 and V is TRBV5-4, with D maybe TRBD1 (5 bases). Germline values: CDR1 SGHNT, CDR2 YYREEE (reference sequence). The CDR3 is 14 amino acids. Trimming took 4 bases from V and 6 from J, leaving 13 bases between them.

The chain uses TRBV3-1 and TRBJ1-1; D unresolved. The V end was cut by 6 bases, the J end by 7 bases, with 15 bases between. Germline V gene sequence: CDR1 LGHDT, CDR2 YNNKEL (reference sequence). The CDR3 extends over 13 amino acids. As DNA, the CDR3 is TGTGCCAGCAGACCTGACCCGAGCGGTGAAGCTTTCTTT. Protein product: CASRPDPSGEAFF. Full variable domain (outside the CDR3, taken from reference TRBV3-1 and TRBJ1-1): DTAVSQTPKYLVTQMGNDKSIKCEQNLGHDTMYWYKQDSKKFLKIMFSYNNKELIINETVPNRFSPKSPDKAHLNLHINSLELGDSAVYFCASRPDPSGEAFFGQGTRLTVV.

This clonotype turned up a few times. The chain recombines TRBV5-6 with TRBJ1-5; TRBD1 matches 10 bases. Looked up from germline, CDR1 is SGHDT and CDR2 is YYEEEE. V shed 4 bases, J shed 7 bases, and the junction held 11 bases outside the gene matches. The CDR3 spans 16 residues. The CDR3 nucleotides read TGTGCCAGCAGCGCCCGGGACAGGGGTTCAATGCAGCCCCAGCATTTT. Protein: CASSARDRGSMQPQHF.

This clonotype was found a few times. This chain connects TRBV12-5 to TRBJ2-2; D is perhaps TRBD2 (6 bases). The CDR3 is 17 amino acids. The ends were cut back, 1 base at V and 6 bases at J, with 18 bases in the middle. The germline gives CDR1 LGHNT, CDR2 FRNRAP. The CDR3 sequence: CASGLAKAGGRAGELFF. In DNA form, the CDR3 reads TGTGCTAGTGGTTTGGCAAAAGCGGGTGGCCGCGCCGGGGAGCTGTTTTTT.

The gene calls are TRBV12-3 or TRBV12-4 and TRBJ1-5; D is ambiguous. CDR3 length: 15 amino acids. Trimming removed 2 bases from V and 2 bases from J, with 10 bases in between. As DNA, the CDR3 is TGTGCCAGCAGTTTACGCGGGTATGGCAATCAGCCCCAGCATTTT. Translated: CASSLRGYGNQPQHF.

This clonotype was observed at least ten times. J is TRBJ2-5 and V is TRBV23-1; D might be TRBD1 (6 bases). TRBV23-1 is an ORF for which the function is uncertain. The V gene lost 0 bases and the J gene lost 5 bases, with 25 bases spanning the gap. The CDR3 consists of 19 residues. The CDR3 DNA follows: TGCGCCAGCAGTCAATCGGGTCTTCGTATGGACAGAGGTCGGGAGACCCAGTACTTC. Protein product: CASSQSGLRMDRGRETQYF.

The rearrangement uses TRBV7-2 and TRBJ2-7; D unresolved. The CDR3 runs 12 residues. V shed 2 bases and J shed 3 bases, with 5 bases lying between them. The germline V gene has CDR1 SGHTA and CDR2 FQGNSA. CDR3 amino acids: CASSLNLYEQYF. CDR3 coding DNA: TGTGCCAGCAGCTTAAACCTCTACGAGCAGTACTTC.

CDR3 sequence reads: CASSERGVRSTDTQYF. The CDR3 region has the DNA TGTGCCAGCAGTGAACGGGGCGTTCGTAGCACAGATACGCAGTATTTT. The genes are TRBV25-1 and TRBJ2-3; D is tentatively TRBD1 or TRBD2 (5 bases each). Trimming left V 2 bases short and J 0 bases short, with 12 bases between. The CDR3 length is 16 residues. The germline V gene encodes CDR1 MGHDK and CDR2 SYGVNS.

This clonotype was seen many times. The chain carries TRBV7-6 and TRBJ2-3; unclear D gene. Germline CDR1 is SGHVS and CDR2 is FNYEAQ. The CDR3 extends over 13 amino acids. Trimming removed 5 bases from V and 7 bases from J, with 13 bases in between. CDR3 DNA sequence: TGTGCCAGCAGCACCCCGCCGAGTTATACGCAGTATTTT. It encodes CASSTPPSYTQYF.

This clonotype showed up just a few times. J is TRBJ2-7 and V is TRBV28, with 9 nucleotides matching TRBD1. CDR3 length: 14 residues. Germline CDR1 is MDHEN and CDR2 is SYDVKM. The V gene end was trimmed by 5 bases and the J gene end by 2 bases; junction bases not matched to a gene: 4. The DNA of the CDR3 is TGTGCCAGCAGTACCGGGACAGGGACCTACGAGCAGTACGTC. Translated, it gives CASSTGTGTYEQYV.

This clonotype was detected only a few times. The chain is built from TRBV10-3 and TRBJ2-1; the D is unclear. The CDR3 spans 13 residues. Trimming took off 1 base at V and 5 bases at J, with 6 bases between the two ends. Per germline, CDR1 ENHRY and CDR2 SYGVKD. CDR3 amino acids: CAISELGDNEQFF. CDR3 coding DNA: TGTGCCATCAGTGAGTTAGGCGACAATGAGCAGTTCTTC.

This clonotype was observed a few times. The gene calls are TRBV20-1 and TRBJ1-2, with a weak D call TRBD1 (5 bases). V lost 1 base and J lost 4, with 13 bases in between. The CDR3 runs to 14 residues. Germline lookup yields CDR1 DFQATT and CDR2 SNEGSKA (reference sequence). In DNA, the CDR3 is TGCAGTGCTAGAGCGTGGGGGTTTACCTATGGCTACACCTTC. It encodes CSARAWGFTYGYTF.

This chain uses TRBV7-9 with TRBJ1-1; D gene ambiguous. Germline lookup yields CDR1 SEHNR and CDR2 FQNEAQ (reference sequence). CDR3 length equals 15 residues. Deletions cut 3 bases from V and 1 base from J, with 12 bases between. The CDR3 DNA follows: TGTGCCAGCAGCTTTAGGAGGGATAAGAACACTGAAGCTTTCTTT. It yields the protein CASSFRRDKNTEAFF.

The J gene is TRBJ2-1, the V gene TRBV6-4, with 11 bases aligning to TRBD2. This CDR3 has 16 residues. CDR1 MRHNA and CDR2 SNTAGT come from the germline V gene. Trimming at V came to 7 bases and at J to 8 bases, leaving 13 bases not matched to a gene. Here the CDR3 DNA reads TGTGCCAGCACCGAGGAGGCTAGCGGGGGGTACGATGAGCAGTTCTTC. Translation: CASTEEASGGYDEQFF.

This clonotype was seen a handful of times. The rearrangement uses TRBV5-1 and TRBJ2-1; D uncertain. CDR1 and CDR2 from the germline V gene are SGHRS and YFSETQ. The CDR3 spans 13 residues. The V and J ends lost 4 bases and 7 bases respectively, with 12 bases between them. The CDR3 is CASSLLLENEQFF. The CDR3 DNA reads as TGCGCCAGCAGCCTTCTGCTGGAAAATGAGCAGTTCTTC.

V gene TRBV12-3 or TRBV12-4 combines with J gene TRBJ2-1, with D possibly matching TRBD1 (5 bases). Trimming left V 8 bases short and J 8 bases short, with 19 bases between. This CDR3 is 14 amino acids long. Written as DNA, the CDR3 is TGTGCCAGCTCCACCAGGGTTCTTACACATGAGCAGTTCTTC. The encoded protein is CASSTRVLTHEQFF.

This clonotype was detected only a few times. This chain links TRBV4-3 with TRBJ2-7; 7 bases are shared with TRBD1. The CDR3 length is 16 residues. Trimming cost V 0 bases and J 2 bases; bases outside gene matches: 7. Germline V lookup: CDR1 LGHNA, CDR2 YSLEER. The CDR3 region has the DNA TGCGCCAGCAGCCAAGATTCGAGACAGGGCCCCTACGAGCAGTACTTC. It is translated as CASSQDSRQGPYEQYF.

Comments on this clonotype: The limits of the CDR3 on the DNA are not certain, so only TCRdb's listed CDR3 is given. This chain links TRBV7-5 with TRBJ1-1; the D segment call TRBD1 is taken from the table without a DNA check. TRBV7-5 is a pseudogene segment. The CDR3 comprises 18 residues, both ends counted. Here the CDR3 reads CISVPEASRTGLDTEAFF.

This clonotype was counted only a few times. The gene calls are TRBV7-9 and TRBJ2-1; TRBD1 agrees at 7 bases. The CDR3 sequence is 15 residues long. V trimming: 10 bases; J trimming: 0 bases; junction bases outside the gene matches: 9. CDR1 and CDR2 (germline): SEHNR, FQNEAQ (reference sequence). The CDR3 coding sequence is TGTGCCACGTCACAGGGGTCTTCCTCCTACAATGAGCAGTTCTTC. Translating it yields CATSQGSSSYNEQFF.

The gene calls are TRBV14 and TRBJ2-5; 10 bases align to TRBD2. Germline V lookup: CDR1 SGHDN, CDR2 FVKESK. This CDR3 is built from 17 residues. The trim removed 1 base at V and 1 base at J, leaving 6 bases unmatched. CDR3 sequence reads: CASSQVLAGTFQETQYF. CDR3 DNA: TGTGCCAGCAGCCAAGTACTAGCGGGGACCTTCCAAGAGACCCAGTACTTC.

The V gene is TRBV6-1, the J gene TRBJ1-5, with D possibly matching TRBD1 (6 bases). Germline V gene lookup returns CDR1 MNHNS and CDR2 SASEGT. This CDR3 contains 13 residues. The ends were cut back, 8 bases at V and 2 bases at J, with 10 bases in the middle. The CDR3 nucleotides are TGTGCCAGCGGCGAGGGGGGCAATCAGCCCCAGCATTTT. Encoded protein: CASGEGGNQPQHF.

V usage is TRBV27 and J usage is TRBJ2-6, with D possibly being TRBD1 (5 bases). The CDR3 is 16 amino acids. Looked up from germline, CDR1 is MNHEY and CDR2 is SMNVEV (reference sequence). Trimming left V 2 bases short and J 3 bases short, with 11 bases between. The CDR3 loop reads CASSLAVGVGANVLTF. CDR3 nucleotides: TGTGCCAGCAGTTTAGCCGTAGGGGTTGGGGCCAACGTCCTGACTTTC.

This clonotype occurred a few times. The V gene is TRBV3-1, the J gene TRBJ1-5; no definite D call. The CDR3 has 15 amino acids. The ends were cut back, 4 bases at V and 0 bases at J, with 10 bases in the middle. Germline V gene sequence: CDR1 LGHDT, CDR2 YNNKEL (reference sequence). CDR3 loop: CASSPAGYSNQPQHF. CDR3 DNA sequence: TGTGCCAGCAGCCCTGCTGGGTATAGCAATCAGCCCCAGCATTTT.